The 32 T cell receptor beta chains presented below share a single source sample, sequenced in a study of immune cell composition in non-small cell lung cancer. Sequenced by immunoSEQ multiplex PCR; TCRdb stores in-frame clones only, minus some. In the table there are roughly 4,600 clones, approximately 71% of which are singletons. Normal lung was taken at the farthest possible site, at least 3 cm from tumour. Sequencing was carried out using non-adjacent lung tissue. The receptors were sampled from a human donor with non-small cell lung cancer.

The chain carries TRBV28 and TRBJ2-1; D call uncertain. The V end was cut by 4 bases, the J end by 8 bases, with 6 bases between. This CDR3 contains 11 residues. CDR1 and CDR2 from the germline V gene are MDHEN and SYDVKM. For the CDR3, the DNA is TGTGCCAGCAGTTCCCTCCATGAGCAGTTCTTC. Its translation: CASSSLHEQFF.

The chain carries TRBV4-1 and TRBJ1-2; tentatively, D is TRBD1 (5 bases). This CDR3 spans 14 amino acids. V gave up 5 bases and J gave up 4 bases, with 14 bases separating them. In germline, CDR1 is MGHRA, CDR2 YSYEKL. This CDR3 reads CASSTGAAGYGYTF. The CDR3 bases are TGCGCCAGCAGCACCGGGGCTGCGGGCTATGGCTACACCTTC.

The CDR3 sequence: CATRDRQVGNTQYF. CDR3 nucleotide sequence: TGTGCCACCCGGGACCGACAAGTGGGGAATACGCAGTACTTC. V and J are TRBV15 and TRBJ2-7, with D perhaps matching TRBD1 or TRBD2 (5 bases each). Trimming removed 8 bases from V and 9 bases from J, with 23 bases in between. Germline V gene lookup returns CDR1 LNHNV and CDR2 YYDKDF (reference sequence). The CDR3 length is 14 residues. The whole variable domain, filled in from reference TRBV15 and TRBJ2-7, reads DAMVIQNPRYQVTQFGKPVTLSCSQTLNHNVMYWYQQKSSQAPKLLFHYYDKDFNNEADTPDNFQSRRPNTSFCFLDIRSPGLGDTAMYLCATRDRQVGNTQYFGPGTRLTVT.

The gene calls are TRBV29-1 and TRBJ2-3, with D tentatively TRBD2 (6 bases). Trimming stripped 2 bases from V and 4 bases from J, with 16 bases between. Germline assignment: CDR1 SQVTM and CDR2 ANQGSEA. There are 15 residues in the CDR3. The chain's CDR3 is CSVESRVGGPDTQYF. Here the CDR3 DNA reads TGCAGCGTTGAATCTCGTGTGGGGGGACCAGATACGCAGTATTTT.

The V call is TRBV6-6, the J call TRBJ2-2; no definite D call. This CDR3 is 13 amino acids long. Germline assignment: CDR1 MNHNY and CDR2 SVGAGI (reference sequence). The V end lost 0 bases, the J end lost 6 bases, and 5 bases lay between the germline ends. The CDR3 coding sequence is TGTGCCAGCAGTTACTCCTCCCCCGGGGAGCTGTTTTTT. Translation gives CASSYSSPGELFF.

V gene TRBV7-8 combines with J gene TRBJ2-5; 12 nucleotides line up with TRBD2. The junction had 7 bases not matched to a gene; V was cut back by 5 bases and J by 6 bases. The V gene's germline CDR1 is SGHVS and CDR2 FQNEAQ. There are 15 residues in the CDR3. CDR3 DNA sequence: TGTGCCAGCAGCCCAATACTAGCGGGGGGTCAGACCCAGTACTTC. Its protein is CASSPILAGGQTQYF.

The CDR3 loop reads CTSSLEAGGKAYEQYF. The CDR3 DNA reads as TGCACCAGCAGCCTCGAAGCGGGGGGGAAAGCCTACGAGCAGTACTTC. The chain combines TRBV1 with TRBJ2-7; the DNA was not used to check the table's D call, TRBD2. TRBV1 is listed as a pseudogene. This CDR3 has 16 amino acids.

The genes are TRBV7-9 and TRBJ1-1; no firm D call. The CDR3 extends over 14 amino acids. V shed 0 bases and J shed 8 bases, with 13 bases lying between them. CDR1 is SEHNR and CDR2 is FQNEAQ in the germline V gene (reference sequence). In nucleotides, the CDR3 is TGTGCCAGCAGCTTAGCTGGTGCCATTCAAGAAGCTTTCTTT. Translating gives CASSLAGAIQEAFF.

The chain employs TRBV19 and TRBJ1-5; D is ambiguous. Per germline, CDR1 LNHDA and CDR2 SQIVND (reference sequence). V lost 4 bases to trimming and J lost 0 bases, with 19 bases between them. The CDR3 has 18 residues. The CDR3 region is CASSTLRSPLYSNQPQHF. The CDR3 DNA follows: TGTGCCAGTAGTACCCTGCGATCTCCACTTTATAGCAATCAGCCCCAGCATTTT.

This rearrangement joins TRBV6-5 to TRBJ2-7, with D possibly being TRBD1 or TRBD2 (5 bases each). V was clipped by 2 bases and J by 0 bases, with 11 bases between them. The germline V gene has CDR1 MNHEY and CDR2 SVGAGI. The CDR3 covers 15 residues. Here the CDR3 reads CASSYRGPSSYEQYF. The CDR3 DNA reads TGTGCCAGCAGTTACCGGGGACCGAGCTCCTACGAGCAGTACTTC.

V gene TRBV5-1 combines with J gene TRBJ1-3, with D possibly TRBD1 on 5 matching bases. Germline V gene sequence: CDR1 SGHRS, CDR2 YFSETQ. Trimming stripped 0 bases from V and 5 bases from J, with 18 bases between. This CDR3 has 17 amino acids. The CDR3 DNA follows: TGCGCCAGCAGCTTGGGCCCGGGGATACAGGCACGAAACACCATATATTTT. Translating it yields CASSLGPGIQARNTIYF.

The chain is built from TRBV29-1 and TRBJ2-3; D is unresolved. The CDR3 contains 12 residues. With 3 bases removed from V and 3 bases from J, the gap between germline ends came to 7 bases. Germline V gene sequence: CDR1 SQVTM, CDR2 ANQGSEA. The CDR3 nucleotides read TGCAGCGTTGAGACTGGAACAGATACGCAGTATTTT. Protein product: CSVETGTDTQYF.

The V gene is TRBV5-8, the J gene TRBJ2-1; 10 bases align to TRBD2. This CDR3 comprises 16 residues. The J segment lost 0 bases and the V segment lost 4 bases, leaving 4 bases of the junction unmatched. Germline CDR1 and CDR2: SGHTS and YDEGEE. CDR3 region: CASSLGLAASYNEQFF. The CDR3 coding sequence is TGTGCCAGCAGCCTCGGACTAGCGGCCTCCTACAATGAGCAGTTCTTC. Complete variable domain (other parts from reference TRBV5-8 and TRBJ2-1): EAGVTQSPTHLIKTRGQQATLRCSPISGHTSVYWYQQALGLGLQFLLWYDEGEERNRGNFPPRFSGRQFPNYSSELNVNALELEDSALYLCASSLGLAASYNEQFFGPGTRLTVL.

The chain employs TRBV28 and TRBJ1-5; D is perhaps TRBD1 (5 bases). Germline CDR1 reads MDHEN; CDR2 reads SYDVKM. The CDR3 has 13 amino acids. The V and J ends lost 11 bases and 4 bases respectively, with 15 bases between them. The CDR3 here is CAAQDSLNQPQHF. DNA of the CDR3: TGTGCCGCCCAAGACAGCCTGAATCAGCCCCAGCATTTT.

The chain joins TRBV28 to TRBJ1-6, with 7 bases fitting TRBD1. With 5 bases clipped from V and 7 bases from J, the junction kept 11 bases outside the gene matches. The CDR3 runs to 16 residues. CDR1 MDHEN and CDR2 SYDVKM come from the germline V gene. The CDR3 DNA follows: TGTGCCAGCAGTGCCGCCACAGGGGAGGTGAATTCACCCCTCCACTTT. Translated, it gives CASSAATGEVNSPLHF.

J is TRBJ2-6 and V is TRBV5-1, with 9 bases aligning to TRBD2. V was clipped by 1 base and J by 0 bases; unmatched bases: 8. The CDR3 is made up of 19 amino acids. From germline, CDR1 is SGHRS and CDR2 YFSETQ. CDR3 sequence: CASSLTAGGSSSGANVLTF. The CDR3 DNA reads TGCGCCAGCAGCTTGACAGCGGGGGGATCAAGCTCTGGGGCCAACGTCCTGACTTTC.

The J gene is TRBJ2-1, the V gene TRBV5-6; D is perhaps TRBD2 (6 bases). Trimming removed 0 bases from V and 10 bases from J, with 14 bases in between. The CDR3 spans 14 residues. The V gene's germline CDR1 is SGHDT and CDR2 YYEEEE. CDR3 nucleotides: TGTGCCAGCAGCTTGGATGGAGGGCTTGGGGAGCAGTTCTTC. It is translated as CASSLDGGLGEQFF.

This chain joins TRBV5-4 and TRBJ1-6; 7 positions match TRBD1. The CDR3 is 14 amino acids. CDR1 is SGHNT and CDR2 is YYREEE in the germline V gene (reference sequence). V was pared by 3 bases and J by 3 bases, with 0 bases of the junction left unmatched. The DNA for the CDR3 is TGTGCCAGCAGCTGGGACAGCTATAATTCACCCCTCCACTTT. As protein: CASSWDSYNSPLHF.

This chain connects TRBV7-9 to TRBJ2-7; perhaps TRBD1 as D (6 bases). Germline V gene sequence: CDR1 SEHNR, CDR2 FQNEAQ (reference sequence). Trimming took 5 bases from V and 5 from J, leaving 16 bases between them. CDR3 length: 14 amino acids. CDR3 sequence (DNA): TGTGCCAGCAGCCTTTCAGGGGTTTCCCACGAGCAGTACTTC. Its translation: CASSLSGVSHEQYF. Supplemented by reference TRBV7-9 and TRBJ2-7, the full variable domain reads DTGVSQNPRHKITKRGQNVTFRCDPISEHNRLYWYRQTLGQGPEFLTYFQNEAQLEKSRLLSDRFSAERPKGSFSTLEIQRTEQGDSAMYLCASSLSGVSHEQYFGPGTRLTVT.

This chain connects TRBV9 to TRBJ1-2, with D perhaps matching TRBD1 (6 bases). V lost 3 bases and J lost 3, with 15 bases in between. Per germline, CDR1 SGDLS and CDR2 YYNGEE. This CDR3 comprises 15 residues. The CDR3 DNA sequence: TGTGCCAGCAGCGGATTGGGCTCAGGGGACTATGGCTACACCTTC. As protein: CASSGLGSGDYGYTF.

The V call is TRBV6-5, the J call TRBJ1-2; D remains ambiguous. Trimming shortened V by 7 bases and J by 0 bases, and 3 bases separated the two germline ends. The CDR3 has 11 amino acids. Germline V CDR1 and CDR2: MNHEY, SVGAGI. CDR3 region: CASKTNYGYTF. The CDR3 DNA follows: TGTGCCAGCAAAACTAACTATGGCTACACCTTC.

V is TRBV6-6 and J is TRBJ1-1; the D is unclear. CDR1 MNHNY and CDR2 SVGAGI come from the germline V gene (reference sequence). Deletions cut 3 bases from V and 1 base from J, with 6 bases between. The CDR3 is 13 residues long. In DNA form, the CDR3 reads TGTGCCAGCAGTTATTGGCAGAACACTGAAGCTTTCTTT. This codes for CASSYWQNTEAFF.

The gene calls are TRBV7-9 and TRBJ2-7; weak D call: TRBD2 (5 bases). V shed 4 bases and J shed 0 bases, with 16 bases lying between them. The length of the CDR3 is 16 residues. The germline V gene encodes CDR1 SEHNR and CDR2 FQNEAQ (reference sequence). The CDR3 here is CASSSPGEGSSYEQYF. The CDR3 region has the DNA TGTGCCAGCAGCTCGCCCGGGGAAGGATCCTCCTACGAGCAGTACTTC.

The chain recombines TRBV5-1 with TRBJ2-3, with 7 bases identical to TRBD1. The CDR3 spans 16 residues. Germline values: CDR1 SGHRS, CDR2 YFSETQ. The junction had 6 bases not matched to a gene; V was cut back by 0 bases and J by 2 bases. The CDR3 loop is CASSLVGTDLTDTQYF. The CDR3 DNA follows: TGCGCCAGCAGCTTGGTCGGGACAGACCTCACAGATACGCAGTATTTT.

The V and J genes are TRBV10-2 and TRBJ1-6; 11 bases align to TRBD1. Germline CDR1 and CDR2: WSHSY and SAAADI. This CDR3 contains 16 residues. With 2 bases clipped from V and 7 bases from J, the junction kept 4 bases outside the gene matches. CDR3 residues: CASSEAGQGANSPLHF. DNA of the CDR3: TGCGCCAGCAGTGAGGCTGGACAGGGGGCGAATTCACCCCTCCACTTT.

The chain joins TRBV7-9 to TRBJ2-7, with D tentatively TRBD2 (6 bases). Per germline, CDR1 SEHNR and CDR2 FQNEAQ (reference sequence). The CDR3 totals 16 residues. V lost 5 bases and J lost 4, with 21 bases in between. The CDR3 here is CASSQVSGQGGYEQYF. CDR3 bases: TGTGCCAGCAGCCAAGTATCGGGGCAGGGAGGTTACGAGCAGTACTTC.

The chain couples TRBV7-8 to TRBJ1-1; D may be TRBD1 (6 bases). The CDR3 extends over 13 amino acids. Trimming cost V 1 base and J 5 bases, with 8 bases left between them. In germline, CDR1 is SGHVS, CDR2 FQNEAQ. CDR3: CASSLGGRTEAFF. The CDR3 bases are TGTGCCAGCAGCTTAGGGGGGCGGACTGAAGCTTTCTTT.

This sequence joins TRBV5-6 and TRBJ1-1, with D hard to call. The CDR3 has 14 residues. The V gene lost 3 bases and the J gene lost 7 bases, with 16 bases spanning the gap. Germline V CDR1 and CDR2: SGHDT, YYEEEE. DNA for the CDR3: TGTGCCAGCAGCTGGGGATTTCGGGAGAATGAAGCTTTCTTT. It specifies CASSWGFRENEAFF.

In this sample, this clone turned up a few times. The chain is built from TRBV6-5 and TRBJ1-4; D possibly corresponds to TRBD1 (5 bases). The CDR3 contains 15 residues. Germline V CDR1 and CDR2: MNHEY, SVGAGI. Trimming shortened V by 2 bases and J by 7 bases, and 14 bases separated the two germline ends. The DNA for the CDR3 is TGTGCCAGCAGTTACGGGCGTCAAAGGGGTGAAAAACTGTTTTTT. It yields the protein CASSYGRQRGEKLFF.

The gene calls are TRBV18 and TRBJ2-7, with 8 bases identical to TRBD2. The CDR3 is 15 residues long. Germline V lookup: CDR1 KGHSH, CDR2 LQKENI. The junction had 6 bases not matched to a gene; V was cut back by 2 bases and J by 3 bases. CDR3 protein: CASSPNPGGDYEQYF. The CDR3 nucleotides are TGTGCCAGCTCACCAAACCCGGGGGGGGACTACGAGCAGTACTTC.

The chain carries TRBV6-6 and TRBJ1-1, with D maybe TRBD1 (6 bases). With 5 bases removed from V and 2 bases from J, the gap between germline ends came to 12 bases. CDR3 size: 14 residues. CDR1 and CDR2 (germline): MNHNY, SVGAGI (reference sequence). The CDR3 sequence is CASSPRGGNTEAFF. The CDR3 region has the DNA TGTGCCAGCAGTCCGAGGGGGGGAAACACTGAAGCTTTCTTT.

This clone was seen once. This sequence joins TRBV19 and TRBJ1-1; D possibly corresponds to TRBD1 (5 bases). Looked up from germline, CDR1 is LNHDA and CDR2 is SQIVND (reference sequence). The CDR3 runs 13 residues. Trimming removed 3 bases at V and 3 bases at J, with 8 bases between. The CDR3: CASSIQGDTEAFF. The DNA of the CDR3 is TGTGCCAGTAGTATTCAGGGAGACACTGAAGCTTTCTTT.